These 29 T cell receptor beta chains were sequenced from one sample in a study of blood T cell repertoires in COVID-19. Method: immunoSEQ multiplex PCR; TCRdb's copy keeps in-frame clones and lacks some. In the table there are fewer than 200,000 clones, 70% to 90% of which are singletons. Sequenced input: PBMCs or T cells enriched from blood (not recorded which). These receptors came from a woman aged 40 to 50 in a cohort exposed to, infected with or recovered from COVID-19 (not recorded which).

CDR3 region: CASSLGLPGLYGYTF. The CDR3 nucleotides read TGTGCCAGCAGCTTAGGGTTGCCAGGCCTCTATGGCTACACCTTC. The rearrangement uses TRBV7-9 and TRBJ1-2; D is ambiguous. This CDR3 comprises 15 residues. CDR1 and CDR2 from the germline V gene are SEHNR and FQNEAQ (reference sequence). Trimming stripped 1 base from V and 4 bases from J, with 13 bases between.

This clone was counted at least ten times. The chain couples TRBV4-3 to TRBJ2-7; tentatively, D is TRBD2 (6 bases). Looked up from germline, CDR1 is LGHNA and CDR2 is YSLEER. The CDR3 consists of 13 residues. V lost 1 base and J lost 2, with 6 bases in between. CDR3 loop: CASSQGLAYEQYF. The DNA of the CDR3 is TGCGCCAGCAGCCAAGGACTAGCCTACGAGCAGTACTTC.

The chain joins TRBV9 to TRBJ1-2; D call uncertain. The length of the CDR3 is 13 residues. Germline CDR1 and CDR2: SGDLS and YYNGEE. V gave up 0 bases and J gave up 4 bases, with 7 bases separating them. In DNA form, the CDR3 reads TGTGCCAGCAGCGTAGGCAGTTCCTATGGCTACACCTTC. Amino acid sequence: CASSVGSSYGYTF.

Remarks on this clone: Distinct nucleotide sequences in the sample also encode this CDR3. The rearrangement links TRBV27 to TRBJ1-1; 7 nucleotides align to TRBD1. V shed 0 bases and J 4 bases; nucleotides not matched to a gene: 2. The CDR3 runs 14 residues. The germline gives CDR1 MNHEY, CDR2 SMNVEV (reference sequence). In nucleotides, the CDR3 is TGTGCCAGCAGTTTATCGAGGGGGCGCACTGAAGCTTTCTTT. Encoded protein: CASSLSRGRTEAFF.

The gene calls are TRBV3-1 (or the pseudogene TRBV3-2) and TRBJ1-5; D uncertain. The V and J ends lost 1 base and 3 bases respectively, with 4 bases between them. The CDR3 spans 13 residues. Germline V CDR1 and CDR2: LGHDT, YNNKEL (reference sequence). The CDR3: CASSQVVNQPQHF. The CDR3 DNA sequence: TGTGCCAGCAGCCAAGTAGTCAATCAGCCCCAGCATTTT.

The chain employs TRBV19 and TRBJ2-1; D is unresolved. This CDR3 spans 15 amino acids. Germline CDR1 reads LNHDA; CDR2 reads SQIVND (reference sequence). Trimming took off 2 bases at V and 5 bases at J, with 13 bases between the two ends. Written as DNA, the CDR3 is TGTGCCAGTAGTATAATTTTGTCACATAACAATGAGCAGTTCTTC. Its protein is CASSIILSHNNEQFF.

The V and J genes are TRBV7-7 and TRBJ2-1; 10 nucleotides agree with TRBD2. After removal of 3 bases from V and 2 bases from J, the junction contained 4 bases not matched to a gene. Germline V lookup: CDR1 SSHAT, CDR2 FNYEAQ (reference sequence). This CDR3 region has 16 residues. CDR3 residues: CASSLSGGATYNEQFF. CDR3 bases: TGTGCCAGCAGCTTGAGCGGGGGGGCAACCTACAATGAGCAGTTCTTC.

The chain uses TRBV9 and TRBJ1-2, with D possibly TRBD1 on 5 matching bases. Germline values: CDR1 SGDLS, CDR2 YYNGEE. Trimming removed 2 bases from V and 2 bases from J, with 7 bases in between. This CDR3 has 13 residues. This CDR3 is CASSVGGNYGYTF. The DNA of the CDR3 is TGTGCCAGCAGCGTTGGGGGGAACTATGGCTACACCTTC.

The CDR3 region has the DNA TGCGCCAGCAGTCCGACAGGGCTCAGCGAGCAGTACTTC. This encodes CASSPTGLSEQYF. J is TRBJ2-7 and V is TRBV10-1, with 7 bases lining up with TRBD1. The CDR3 is 13 residues long. With 5 bases clipped from V and 6 bases from J, the junction kept 7 bases outside the gene matches. CDR1 and CDR2 from the germline V gene are WNHNN and SYGVQD (reference sequence).

This CDR3 reads CASSFWTSGRSTDTQYF. The CDR3 nucleotides read TGTGCCAGCAGCTTCTGGACTAGCGGAAGAAGCACAGATACGCAGTATTTT. This chain joins TRBV7-8 and TRBJ2-3; 10 bases agree with TRBD2. After removal of 3 bases from V and 0 bases from J, the junction contained 6 bases not matched to a gene. The germline V gene encodes CDR1 SGHVS and CDR2 FQNEAQ. The CDR3 covers 17 residues.

The chain links TRBV9 to TRBJ1-2; D might be TRBD1 (6 bases). The CDR3 is 17 residues long. Germline loops: CDR1 SGDLS, CDR2 YYNGEE. V was pared by 4 bases and J by 0 bases, with 19 bases between. CDR3 in DNA: TGTGCCAGCAGCTTCTACGACAGGCGGACGCCTAACTATGGCTACACCTTC. Translating gives CASSFYDRRTPNYGYTF.

The chain employs TRBV6-5 and TRBJ2-7; TRBD1 might be the D (7 bases). The length of the CDR3 is 14 residues. CDR1 and CDR2 from the germline V gene are MNHEY and SVGAGI. The ends were cut back, 7 bases at V and 2 bases at J, with 15 bases in the middle. The CDR3 DNA reads TGTGCCAGCACTAAACAGGGGAGGACCTACGAGCAGTACTTC. This encodes CASTKQGRTYEQYF.

The DNA of the CDR3 is TGTGCCAGCAGTTCGGACAGATACTACGAGCAGTACTTC. Translation: CASSSDRYYEQYF. The rearrangement links TRBV27 to TRBJ2-7; TRBD1 is a possible D gene (6 bases). The germline CDR1 and CDR2 sequences are MNHEY and SMNVEV (reference sequence). Trimming took off 4 bases at V and 3 bases at J, with 10 bases between the two ends. This CDR3 has 13 amino acids.

The genes are TRBV24-1 and TRBJ1-2; TRBD1 agrees at 7 bases. The CDR3 covers 15 residues. Trimming took 4 bases from V and 5 from J; bases not matched to a gene: 9. Germline CDR1 reads KGHDR; CDR2 reads SFDVKD. CDR3 loop: CATSENNRGRYGYTF. In nucleotides, the CDR3 is TGTGCCACCAGTGAGAATAACAGGGGCAGGTATGGCTACACCTTC.

V gene TRBV6-4 combines with J gene TRBJ2-2; TRBD2 is a possible D gene (6 bases). The germline V and J ends were trimmed by 5 bases and 3 bases, with 13 bases remaining between them. The CDR3 loop spans 15 amino acids. Germline V gives CDR1 MRHNA, CDR2 SNTAGT. CDR3 sequence reads: CASSRLEGDTGELFF. The CDR3 bases are TGTGCCAGCAGTCGACTAGAAGGCGACACCGGGGAGCTGTTTTTT.

The rearrangement joins TRBV24-1 to TRBJ2-2; 10 nucleotides match TRBD2. The CDR3 is 15 residues long. Germline CDR1 reads KGHDR; CDR2 reads SFDVKD. The V gene end was trimmed by 5 bases and the J gene end by 6 bases; junction bases not matched to a gene: 5. The CDR3 region has the DNA TGTGCCACCAGTGCGGCTAGCGGGGGCCCCGGGGAGCTGTTTTTT. The encoded protein is CATSAASGGPGELFF.

This clone was observed a few times. The CDR3 sequence: CASSPHAGGSGNTIYF. The CDR3 nucleotides read TGTGCCAGCAGTCCCCACGCAGGGGGCTCTGGAAACACCATATATTTT. The chain carries TRBV28 and TRBJ1-3; 7 nucleotides align to TRBD1. This CDR3 is built from 16 residues. In germline, CDR1 is MDHEN, CDR2 SYDVKM. Trimming cost V 5 bases and J 0 bases; bases outside gene matches: 7.

The V gene is TRBV28, the J gene TRBJ1-2; D is ambiguous. V was clipped by 1 base and J by 5 bases, with 8 bases between them. Germline CDR1 and CDR2: MDHEN and SYDVKM. CDR3 length: 13 residues. The CDR3 spells CASSLFQEYGYTF. The CDR3 DNA sequence: TGTGCCAGCAGTTTATTCCAGGAATATGGCTACACCTTC.

The chain couples TRBV12-3 or TRBV12-4 to TRBJ1-6, with no clear D. Trimming took off 6 bases at V and 4 bases at J, with 7 bases between the two ends. CDR3 size: 13 residues. The CDR3 nucleotides are TGTGCCAGCAGCCTCGGGTATAATTCACCCCTCCACTTT. This encodes CASSLGYNSPLHF.

V usage is TRBV10-2 and J usage is TRBJ1-1, with TRBD1 identical over 7 bases. J gave up 1 base and V 9 bases, and 5 bases lay outside the gene matches. The CDR3 length is 13 residues. Germline V gene data show CDR1 as WSHSY and CDR2 as SAAADI. The CDR3 DNA sequence: TGCGCCAGTAGCCGACAGGGGAACACTGAAGCTTTCTTT. This gives the protein CASSRQGNTEAFF.

The CDR3 sequence: CASSQARAEAFF. The CDR3 region has the DNA TGTGCCAGCAGCCAAGCCCGAGCTGAAGCTTTCTTT. The chain recombines TRBV3-1 (or the pseudogene TRBV3-2) with TRBJ1-1; D not resolved. Per germline, CDR1 LGHDT and CDR2 YNNKEL (reference sequence). The CDR3 spans 12 residues. Deletions cut 1 base from V and 6 bases from J, with 6 bases between.

This chain connects TRBV9 to TRBJ1-1; no definite D call. Germline-derived CDR1 and CDR2 are SGDLS and YYNGEE. The CDR3 extends over 14 amino acids. V was pared by 4 bases and J by 1 base, with 11 bases between. CDR3 bases: TGTGCCAGCAGCTCGACGGGTTCGAACACTGAAGCTTTCTTT. Its protein is CASSSTGSNTEAFF.

V usage is TRBV28 and J usage is TRBJ2-7; 7 bases fit TRBD1. Germline CDR1 reads MDHEN; CDR2 reads SYDVKM. This CDR3 is built from 16 residues. V shed 5 bases and J 5 bases; nucleotides not matched to a gene: 15. The CDR3, as DNA: TGTGCCAGCAGTCTGGAACAGGAGACAGGGCAGCACGAGCAGTACTTC. It codes for CASSLEQETGQHEQYF. Looking up the rest from reference TRBV28 and TRBJ2-7 gives the full variable domain: DVKVTQSSRYLVKRTGEKVFLECVQDMDHENMFWYRQDPGLGLRLIYFSYDVKMKEKGDIPEGYSVSREKKERFSLILESASTNQTSMYLCASSLEQETGQHEQYFGPGTRLTVT.

The gene calls are TRBV2 and TRBJ2-7, with D perhaps TRBD1 (7 bases). Trimming took 6 bases from V and 4 from J, leaving 22 bases between them. This CDR3 comprises 16 residues. Germline CDR1 reads SNHLY; CDR2 reads FYNNEI. The CDR3, as DNA: TGTGCCAGCAGGTCGGAGGGACAGAGTTATTCTTACGAGCAGTACTTC. Amino acids: CASRSEGQSYSYEQYF.

The chain has TRBV18 and TRBJ1-1, with TRBD1 matching over 8 bases. The CDR3 is made up of 15 amino acids. The germline V gene has CDR1 KGHSH and CDR2 LQKENI. V trimming: 5 bases; J trimming: 1 base; junction bases outside the gene matches: 6. CDR3 coding DNA: TGTGCCAGCTCATCAAAGACAGGGGAGAACACTGAAGCTTTCTTT. Amino acid sequence: CASSSKTGENTEAFF.

Turning to this clone: The identical CDR3 is also encoded by other nucleotide sequences in the sample. This chain joins TRBV27 and TRBJ2-7, with a tentative D call TRBD2 (5 bases). Germline values: CDR1 MNHEY, CDR2 SMNVEV (reference sequence). The ends were cut back, 0 bases at V and 3 bases at J, with 6 bases in the middle. This CDR3 has 13 amino acids. The chain's CDR3 is CASSLSRDYEQYF. The DNA of the CDR3 is TGTGCCAGCAGTTTATCACGGGACTACGAGCAGTACTTC.

This clone has more than one count but fewer than ten. The V gene is TRBV5-4, the J gene TRBJ1-2, with D tentatively TRBD1 (5 bases). The V gene lost 4 bases and the J gene lost 8 bases, with 18 bases spanning the gap. Germline loops: CDR1 SGHNT, CDR2 YYREEE (reference sequence). This CDR3 is 14 amino acids long. The CDR3 loop reads CASSTRSRADGYTF. CDR3 in DNA: TGTGCCAGCAGCACCCGGTCCAGGGCCGACGGCTACACCTTC.

The gene calls are TRBV19 and TRBJ2-1; 12 bases align to TRBD2. The CDR3 runs 15 residues. Germline V lookup: CDR1 LNHDA, CDR2 SQIVND (reference sequence). V shed 7 bases and J 7 bases; nucleotides not matched to a gene: 8. The CDR3 sequence is CASIPSGGARNEQFF. The CDR3 DNA sequence: TGTGCCAGTATCCCTAGCGGGGGGGCCCGAAATGAGCAGTTCTTC.

The chain recombines TRBV7-6 with TRBJ2-5; 7 bases are a match to TRBD1. This CDR3 is built from 16 residues. CDR1 and CDR2 from the germline V gene are SGHVS and FNYEAQ. With 5 bases clipped from V and 5 bases from J, the junction kept 14 bases outside the gene matches. The CDR3 nucleotides are TGTGCCAGCAGCCTAAAACAAGCGACAGGGCTGGAGACCCAGTACTTC. This gives the protein CASSLKQATGLETQYF.